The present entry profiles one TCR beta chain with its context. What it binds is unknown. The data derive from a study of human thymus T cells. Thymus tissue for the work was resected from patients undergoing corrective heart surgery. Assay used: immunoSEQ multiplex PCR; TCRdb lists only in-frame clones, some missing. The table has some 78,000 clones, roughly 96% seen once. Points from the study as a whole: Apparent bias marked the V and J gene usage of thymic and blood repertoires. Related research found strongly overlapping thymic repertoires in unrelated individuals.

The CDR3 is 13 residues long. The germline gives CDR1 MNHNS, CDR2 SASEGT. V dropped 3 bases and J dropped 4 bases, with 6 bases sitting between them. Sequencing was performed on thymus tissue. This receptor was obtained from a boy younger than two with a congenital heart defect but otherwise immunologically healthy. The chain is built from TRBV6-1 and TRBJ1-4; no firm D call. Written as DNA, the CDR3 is TGTGCCAGCAGTGAGGGTTATAATGAAAAACTGTTTTTT. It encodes CASSEGYNEKLFF.